The 17 T cell receptor beta chains below were found in one sample sequenced in a study of OX40 agonist ivuxolimab in advanced cancers. Profiled with immunoSEQ multiplex PCR; TCRdb holds only in-frame clones, not every one. The table records tens of thousands of clones, about 90% of them present only once. The source was CD4+ or CD8+ T cells sorted from blood, collected in a trial of the OX40 agonist ivuxolimab. These receptors originate from an adult with an advanced solid tumor such as melanoma, head and neck, liver or kidney cancer.

The chain employs TRBV5-5 and TRBJ1-4, with 7 bases fitting TRBD1. After removal of 4 bases from V and 5 bases from J, the junction contained 8 bases not matched to a gene. CDR3 size: 15 residues. Germline V lookup: CDR1 SGHKS, CDR2 YYEKEE (reference sequence). As DNA, the CDR3 is TGTGCCAGCAGCATATCCGGGACAGAGAATGAAAAACTGTTTTTT. Protein: CASSISGTENEKLFF. Complete variable domain (other parts from reference TRBV5-5 and TRBJ1-4): DAGVTQSPTHLIKTRGQQVTLRCSPISGHKSVSWYQQVLGQGPQFIFQYYEKEERGRGNFPDRFSARQFPNYSSELNVNALLLGDSALYLCASSISGTENEKLFFGSGTQLSVL.

CDR3: CASSKGQGDTEAFF. DNA for the CDR3: TGTGCCAGCAGTAAGGGACAGGGAGACACTGAAGCTTTCTTT. The chain has TRBV6-5 and TRBJ1-1; 9 bases align to TRBD1. The CDR3 is 14 residues long. Germline assignment: CDR1 MNHEY and CDR2 SVGAGI. Unmatched junction bases numbered 4, after V lost 5 bases and J lost 3 bases.

This clone came up once. The genes are TRBV19 and TRBJ1-5; 9 bases map to TRBD1. The CDR3 spans 16 residues. Unmatched junction bases numbered 7, after V lost 7 bases and J lost 0 bases. Germline loops: CDR1 LNHDA, CDR2 SQIVND (reference sequence). CDR3 sequence reads: CASTPGQGNSNQPQHF. Here the CDR3 DNA reads TGTGCCAGTACCCCGGGACAGGGCAATAGCAATCAGCCCCAGCATTTT.

The chain couples TRBV5-6 to TRBJ2-7, with 11 bases that match TRBD2. The CDR3 is made up of 16 amino acids. The germline gives CDR1 SGHDT, CDR2 YYEEEE. The V and J ends lost 4 bases and 2 bases, in that order; junction bases with no gene match: 8. The CDR3 DNA follows: TGTGCCAGCAGCGTAAAATCGACTAGCGGGGCCTACGAGCAGTACGTC. Translation: CASSVKSTSGAYEQYV.

This chain links TRBV6-6 with TRBJ2-1, with a possible D match to TRBD2 (5 bases). The CDR3 length is 12 residues. The V gene's germline CDR1 is MNHNY and CDR2 SVGAGI (reference sequence). Trimming cost V 1 base and J 10 bases, with 8 bases left between them. The CDR3 here is CASSYFGSEQFF. The CDR3 DNA sequence: TGTGCCAGCAGTTACTTTGGGAGCGAGCAGTTCTTC.

This clone was detected a few times. The CDR3 reads CASSSRGRGKEKLFF. Here the CDR3 DNA reads TGTGCCAGCAGCTCACGAGGGAGGGGGAAGGAAAAACTGTTTTTT. V gene TRBV6-5 combines with J gene TRBJ1-4; D is possibly TRBD1 (6 bases). The germline V and J ends were trimmed by 6 bases and 8 bases, with 19 bases remaining between them. The CDR3 extends over 15 amino acids. The germline V gene has CDR1 MNHEY and CDR2 SVGAGI.

This clone was seen only once. This sequence joins TRBV30 and TRBJ2-7; the match to TRBD2 covers 10 bases. This CDR3 spans 14 amino acids. CDR1 GTSNPN and CDR2 SVGIG come from the germline V gene (reference sequence). V was clipped by 3 bases and J by 1 base; unmatched bases: 3. In nucleotides, the CDR3 is TGTGCCTGGAGCGGGACTAGCGAATCCTACGAGCAGTACTTC. This codes for CAWSGTSESYEQYF. Variable domain in full (rest from reference TRBV30 and TRBJ2-7): SQTIHQWPATLVQPVGSPLSLECTVEGTSNPNLYWYRQAAGRGLQLLFYSVGIGQISSEVPQNLSASRPQDRQFILSSKKLLLSDSGFYLCAWSGTSESYEQYFGPGTRLTVT.

This clone was seen only once. The V call is TRBV5-1, the J call TRBJ2-3; 8 bases fit TRBD1. Trimming cost V 7 bases and J 6 bases; bases outside gene matches: 13. In germline, CDR1 is SGHRS, CDR2 YFSETQ. The CDR3 is 15 amino acids. The CDR3 DNA reads as TGCGCCAGCTTATTCGGTCAGGGGGCTAGGGATACGCAGTATTTT. It translates to CASLFGQGARDTQYF.

V and J are TRBV5-8 and TRBJ1-1; D may be TRBD1 (5 bases). Trimming removed 4 bases from V and 6 bases from J, with 19 bases in between. The CDR3 runs to 15 residues. Germline assignment: CDR1 SGHTS and CDR2 YDEGEE. CDR3 DNA sequence: TGTGCCAGCAGCCGGGGCGCCGAGGGTTGGGCTGAAGCTTTCTTT. Protein: CASSRGAEGWAEAFF. Looking up the rest from reference TRBV5-8 and TRBJ1-1 gives the full variable domain: EAGVTQSPTHLIKTRGQQATLRCSPISGHTSVYWYQQALGLGLQFLLWYDEGEERNRGNFPPRFSGRQFPNYSSELNVNALELEDSALYLCASSRGAEGWAEAFFGQGTRLTVV.

The chain carries TRBV11-2 and TRBJ2-5; no clear D. Germline V gene data show CDR1 as SGHAT and CDR2 as FQNNGV. V was trimmed by 1 base and J by 1 base, leaving 7 bases between them. The CDR3 spans 14 residues. CDR3 coding DNA: TGTGCCAGCAGCTTAGGCACAGTCCAAGAGACCCAGTACTTC. Its translation: CASSLGTVQETQYF.

V is TRBV6-4 and J is TRBJ2-5; 16 nucleotides align to TRBD2. The junction had 8 bases not matched to a gene; V was cut back by 1 base and J by 3 bases. The CDR3 runs to 19 residues. The germline V gene has CDR1 MRHNA and CDR2 SNTAGT. The CDR3 loop reads CASSDLGLAGGNSKETQYF. CDR3 in DNA: TGTGCCAGCAGTGACTTGGGACTAGCGGGAGGGAATAGCAAAGAGACCCAGTACTTC.

The chain employs TRBV7-2 and TRBJ1-5, with D tentatively TRBD1 (5 bases). The V gene lost 5 bases and the J gene lost 0 bases, with 17 bases spanning the gap. The CDR3 covers 17 residues. The germline CDR1 and CDR2 sequences are SGHTA and FQGNSA. In DNA, the CDR3 is TGTGCCAGCAGCACCCGGACAAGCCTTTATAGCAATCAGCCCCAGCATTTT. Protein: CASSTRTSLYSNQPQHF.

The chain couples TRBV6-1 to TRBJ2-7; a weak D match, TRBD2 (6 bases). In germline, CDR1 is MNHNS, CDR2 SASEGT. The CDR3 is made up of 13 amino acids. V was pared by 3 bases and J by 3 bases, with 9 bases between. The CDR3 sequence: CASSDAGIYEQYV. CDR3 DNA sequence: TGTGCCAGCAGTGATGCGGGGATCTACGAGCAGTACGTC.

This chain connects TRBV2 to TRBJ2-7, with D maybe TRBD2 (6 bases). V gave up 7 bases and J gave up 4 bases, with 14 bases separating them. The CDR3 is 13 residues long. Germline CDR1 is SNHLY and CDR2 is FYNNEI. CDR3 DNA: TGTGCCAGCAATAGGGACTTCGCGTACGAGCAGTACGTC. Translated: CASNRDFAYEQYV.

This clone came up once. This sequence joins TRBV5-1 and TRBJ1-1; TRBD1 matches at 9 bases. This CDR3 is built from 17 residues. Germline assignment: CDR1 SGHRS and CDR2 YFSETQ. The junction had 10 bases not matched to a gene; V was cut back by 4 bases and J by 0 bases. Here the CDR3 DNA reads TGCGCCAGCAGCCACCTCACGGGGACAGGGATGAACACTGAAGCTTTCTTT. Translating gives CASSHLTGTGMNTEAFF.

The chain employs TRBV4-1 and TRBJ1-5; unclear D gene. The CDR3 contains 14 residues. The V and J ends lost 1 base and 5 bases respectively, with 9 bases between them. Looked up from germline, CDR1 is MGHRA and CDR2 is YSYEKL. The DNA of the CDR3 is TGCGCCAGCAGCCAAGGGGTCTCGTATCAGCCCCAGCATTTT. Amino acid sequence: CASSQGVSYQPQHF.

The chain employs TRBV10-1 and TRBJ2-1, with D perhaps matching TRBD1 (6 bases). This CDR3 has 14 amino acids. Trimming shortened V by 4 bases and J by 6 bases, and 13 bases separated the two germline ends. The V gene's germline CDR1 is WNHNN and CDR2 SYGVQD (reference sequence). This CDR3 reads CASSVTGSSNEQFF. CDR3 DNA: TGCGCCAGCAGTGTCACAGGGAGTAGCAATGAGCAGTTCTTC.